The 14 T cell receptor beta chains in this list originate from one sample, sequenced in a study of blood T cells in healthy people across ages. Next came a second PCR, run for 7 to 11 cycles, which used a sample-barcoded 5' primer along with a J-beta primer mix. Using its own MiXCR run on the 5' RACE reads, TCRdb lists one record per CDR3 protein. The sample lists hundreds of thousands of distinct CDR3 sequences, roughly 21% occurring once. The sample comprised blood. The source of these receptors is a man between 65 and 85 years old in good health.

The table lists this clonotype with a few counts. The junction differs from germline at one of its ends, possibly a read error. This rearrangement joins TRBV18 to TRBJ1-2; 7 positions agree with TRBD1. Germline V gene sequence: CDR1 KGHSH, CDR2 LQKENI. The CDR3 runs to 13 residues. The CDR3 coding sequence is TGTGCCAGCTCACCAGGGACAGAGAATGGCTACGCCTTC. Translation gives CASSPGTENGYAF. Complete variable domain (other parts from reference TRBV18 and TRBJ1-2): NAGVMQNPRHLVRRRGQEARLRCSPMKGHSHVYWYRQLPEEGLKFMVYLQKENIIDESGMPKERFSAEFPKEGPSILRIQQVVRGDSAAYFCASSPGTENGYAFGSGTRLTVV.

This chain links TRBV20-1 with TRBJ2-5, with 11 nucleotides matching TRBD2. The CDR3 runs 14 residues. Trimming at V came to 5 bases and at J to 2 bases, leaving 4 bases not matched to a gene. Germline CDR1 is DFQATT and CDR2 is SNEGSKA (reference sequence). This CDR3 is CSAPIAGGQETQYF. The CDR3 bases are TGCAGTGCTCCAATAGCGGGGGGGCAAGAGACCCAGTACTTC.

The chain is built from TRBV10-2 and TRBJ1-2, with D possibly TRBD1 on 5 matching bases. CDR3 size: 14 residues. Trimming shortened V by 3 bases and J by 8 bases, and 16 bases separated the two germline ends. Per the germline V gene, CDR1 is WSHSY and CDR2 is SAAADI. The CDR3 DNA is TGCGCCAGCAGTGACCCGTCCGGGGCGGGCGGCTACACCTTC. It specifies CASSDPSGAGGYTF.

This clonotype was observed many times. The rearrangement joins TRBV20-1 to TRBJ2-5; D possibly corresponds to TRBD2 (6 bases). The germline gives CDR1 DFQATT, CDR2 SNEGSKA (reference sequence). Trimming took off 1 base at V and 5 bases at J, with 11 bases between the two ends. There are 13 residues in the CDR3. CDR3 nucleotide sequence: TGCAGTGCTAGAGTTGGGAGGCAGGAGACCCAGTACTTC. Translated, it gives CSARVGRQETQYF.

This clonotype was seen only a few times. The chain couples TRBV11-3 to TRBJ2-1; TRBD2 matches 7 bases. V dropped 8 bases and J dropped 5; count of bases not matched to a gene: 6. CDR3 length equals 13 residues. Per the germline V gene, CDR1 is SGHNT and CDR2 is YENEEA. The DNA of the CDR3 is TGTGCCAGCGGGGGGGACCGTCACAATGAGCAGTTCTTC. This codes for CASGGDRHNEQFF.

This clonotype was seen a few times. The chain combines TRBV10-3 with TRBJ2-7; no clear D. The CDR3 has 13 residues. V lost 0 bases and J lost 8, with 11 bases in between. The germline V gene has CDR1 ENHRY and CDR2 SYGVKD. In DNA form, the CDR3 reads TGTGCCATCAGTGAGTCGATCCTGGATAAGCAGTACTTC. This gives the protein CAISESILDKQYF.

The gene calls are TRBV5-1 and TRBJ1-3; D unclear. CDR3 length equals 15 residues. The V and J ends lost 5 bases and 4 bases respectively, with 16 bases between them. From germline, CDR1 is SGHRS and CDR2 YFSETQ. Here the CDR3 reads CASRVGGVSGNTIYF. In DNA, the CDR3 is TGCGCCAGCAGAGTCGGCGGCGTTTCGGGAAACACCATATATTTT.

This sequence joins TRBV7-2 and TRBJ1-5; 8 nucleotides agree with TRBD1. With V trimmed by 1 base and J by 7 bases, 6 bases remained unmatched. Looked up from germline, CDR1 is SGHTA and CDR2 is FQGNSA. The CDR3 spans 15 residues. CDR3 DNA sequence: TGTGCCAGCAGCTTAGATTCAGGGGGCAGGCAGCCCCAGCATTTT. This gives the protein CASSLDSGGRQPQHF.

The DNA for the CDR3 is TGTGCCAGCTCACCGCTTTCCGGGACAGGGGGCTACGAGCAGTACTTC. This sequence encodes CASSPLSGTGGYEQYF. This rearrangement joins TRBV18 to TRBJ2-7; TRBD1 matches at 11 bases. The CDR3 covers 16 residues. CDR1 and CDR2 from the germline V gene are KGHSH and LQKENI. V was pared by 3 bases and J by 3 bases, with 7 bases of the junction left unmatched.

This clonotype occurred a few times. V and J are TRBV28 and TRBJ2-5; D gene ambiguous. Trimming removed 4 bases at V and 2 bases at J, with 14 bases between. CDR1 and CDR2 from the germline V gene are MDHEN and SYDVKM. This CDR3 contains 15 residues. The CDR3 is CASSYLNTPQETQYF. CDR3 bases: TGTGCCAGCAGTTACTTGAACACGCCTCAAGAGACCCAGTACTTC.

This clonotype was counted only a few times. The chain combines TRBV6-6 with TRBJ2-3, with D uncertain. CDR3 length: 15 residues. Between the trimmed V and J ends, which lost 0 bases and 3 bases, there was a span of 10 bases. CDR1 is MNHNY, CDR2 SVGAGI, per germline (reference sequence). The CDR3 coding sequence is TGTGCCAGCAGTTACTCCACGCCCTGGACAGATACGCAGTATTTT. This translates into CASSYSTPWTDTQYF.

Details on this clonotype: Its ends do not fully match the called genes, so a read error is possible. The genes are TRBV27 and TRBJ2-1; D remains ambiguous. The V gene's germline CDR1 is MNHEY and CDR2 SMNVEV (reference sequence). The CDR3 spans 14 residues. CDR3 protein: CASSSVHSTYEQYF. The CDR3 DNA follows: TGTGCCAGCAGTTCGGTTCATAGCACCTACGAGCAGTATTTC.

This clonotype was counted between two and nine times. The V gene is TRBV20-1, the J gene TRBJ2-3; D is perhaps TRBD1 or TRBD2 (5 bases each). Germline-derived CDR1 and CDR2 are DFQATT and SNEGSKA (reference sequence). The CDR3 extends over 16 amino acids. Trimming pared 5 bases from V and 4 bases from J, leaving 22 bases between. CDR3 in amino acids: CSADYVGERFADTQYF. The CDR3 region has the DNA TGCAGTGCTGACTACGTGGGGGAGAGGTTCGCAGATACGCAGTATTTT.

This sequence joins TRBV7-9 and TRBJ2-7; D remains unclear. The CDR3 runs 13 residues. Germline loops: CDR1 SEHNR, CDR2 FQNEAQ (reference sequence). V was pared by 0 bases and J by 7 bases, with 10 bases between. DNA for the CDR3: TGTGCCAGCAGCTTAGCCGTAGTCGGTGAGCAGTACTTC. This gives the protein CASSLAVVGEQYF.